The 29 T cell receptor beta chains below were found in one sample sequenced in a study of T cells in Graves' hyperthyroidism and ophthalmopathy. RNA transcripts served as the template for amplifying TCR beta CDR3 regions. The HTBI primer set served for first-round RT-PCR of the TCR CDR3. Each CDR3 protein is one row after TCRdb ran MiXCR on the multiplex PCR reads. This table holds about 260,000 distinct CDR3 sequences, roughly 17% found once. The specimen was blood. These receptors all come from a woman younger than 35 with Graves' ophthalmopathy.

This clonotype has at least ten counts. V and J are TRBV5-8 and TRBJ1-2; 7 bases are shared with TRBD1. V shed 3 bases, J shed 10 bases, and the junction held 9 bases outside the gene matches. Germline V gene data show CDR1 as SGHTS and CDR2 as YDEGEE. CDR3 length equals 13 residues. CDR3 sequence (DNA): TGTGCCAGCAGCTCGGGACAGCGACTTGACTACACCTTC. Translation: CASSSGQRLDYTF.

This clonotype was observed many times. The rearrangement joins TRBV28 to TRBJ2-5; D is perhaps TRBD2 (6 bases). The CDR3 sequence is 13 residues long. Looked up from germline, CDR1 is MDHEN and CDR2 is SYDVKM. V lost 9 bases and J 2 bases, leaving 13 bases between the germline ends. The CDR3 spells CASTGLGQETQYF. The CDR3 DNA sequence: TGTGCCAGTACGGGACTGGGACAAGAGACCCAGTACTTC.

This clonotype was counted many times. The genes are TRBV5-1 and TRBJ2-5, with TRBD1 matching over 8 bases. This CDR3 contains 15 residues. From germline, CDR1 is SGHRS and CDR2 YFSETQ. V trimming: 4 bases; J trimming: 5 bases; junction bases outside the gene matches: 10. The CDR3 DNA sequence: TGCGCCAGCAGCCATGGACAGGGCCCGAGTGAGACCCAGTACTTC. Residues: CASSHGQGPSETQYF.

This clonotype was seen repeatedly, ten times or more. This sequence joins TRBV28 and TRBJ2-4; 9 nucleotides match TRBD2. The CDR3 loop spans 17 amino acids. V shed 5 bases and J 0 bases; nucleotides not matched to a gene: 8. CDR1 and CDR2 (germline): MDHEN, SYDVKM. The CDR3 loop reads CASSTGTSRLAKNIQYF. The DNA for the CDR3 is TGTGCCAGCAGTACCGGGACTAGCAGATTAGCCAAAAACATTCAGTACTTC.

This clonotype was counted many times. The rearrangement links TRBV2 to TRBJ1-5; D may be TRBD1 (5 bases). V gave up 6 bases and J gave up 1 base, with 16 bases separating them. The length of the CDR3 is 16 residues. Germline loops: CDR1 SNHLY, CDR2 FYNNEI. The CDR3 spells CASSRVWGVSNQPQHF. DNA of the CDR3: TGTGCCAGCAGCCGGGTTTGGGGGGTGAGCAATCAGCCCCAGCATTTT.

Remarks on this clonotype: The junction departs from germline at one end; a sequencing error may be responsible. This chain joins TRBV24-1 and TRBJ2-7, with unresolved D. Germline CDR1 and CDR2: KGHDR and SFDVKD. The CDR3 covers 13 residues. CDR3 bases: TGTGTCACCAGTGACCCAGCGACCTACGAGCAGTACTTC. Protein: CVTSDPATYEQYF.

This clonotype was counted ten times or more. The chain recombines TRBV4-1 with TRBJ2-2; 7 bases agree with TRBD1. V lost 3 bases and J lost 3; bases outside the gene matches: 4. Germline V gene data show CDR1 as MGHRA and CDR2 as YSYEKL. The CDR3 is made up of 15 amino acids. The CDR3 sequence is CASSHRQGDTGELFF. As DNA, the CDR3 is TGCGCCAGCAGCCACAGACAGGGTGACACCGGGGAGCTGTTTTTT.

The sample holds many counts of this clonotype. The V gene is TRBV2, the J gene TRBJ1-4; unclear D gene. V was shortened by 4 bases and J by 6 bases, with 6 bases between the two germline ends. The CDR3 runs 12 residues. CDR1 and CDR2 (germline): SNHLY, FYNNEI. The CDR3 DNA reads as TGTGCCAGCAGTGGCCCTGATGAAAAACTGTTTTTT. The encoded protein is CASSGPDEKLFF.

This clonotype occurred many times. The rearrangement uses TRBV28 and TRBJ1-2; possible D gene TRBD1, 5 bases. The CDR3 runs to 14 residues. Trimming took off 2 bases at V and 6 bases at J, with 13 bases between the two ends. The germline CDR1 and CDR2 sequences are MDHEN and SYDVKM. CDR3 region: CASSLMRGTDGYTF. The CDR3 DNA follows: TGTGCCAGCAGTTTAATGAGGGGAACCGATGGCTACACCTTC.

The J gene is TRBJ2-5, the V gene TRBV6-2 or TRBV6-3; 11 bases line up with TRBD1. Germline trimming cut 7 bases from V and 4 bases from J; bases unmatched to any gene: 11. CDR3 length: 16 amino acids. The germline V gene encodes CDR1 MNHEY and CDR2 SVGEGT. The CDR3: CASKHTGQGARETQYF. The CDR3 DNA follows: TGTGCCAGCAAACATACCGGACAGGGGGCTAGAGAGACCCAGTACTTC.

The rearrangement uses TRBV6-1 and TRBJ2-3, with 11 bases fitting TRBD2. Germline values: CDR1 MNHNS, CDR2 SASEGT. V lost 5 bases, J lost 2 bases, and 6 bases stayed unmatched. The CDR3 extends over 16 amino acids. The DNA of the CDR3 is TGTGCCAGCAGTACCTCTAGCGGGGGGTCCACAGATACGCAGTATTTT. Its translation is CASSTSSGGSTDTQYF.

This clonotype was observed at least ten times. This chain joins TRBV28 and TRBJ1-2, with 9 nucleotides matching TRBD1. Germline trimming cut 9 bases from V and 4 bases from J; bases unmatched to any gene: 6. This CDR3 comprises 13 residues. The germline V gene has CDR1 MDHEN and CDR2 SYDVKM. The DNA of the CDR3 is TGTGCCAGTACAGACAGGGGGACCTATGGCTACACCTTC. It specifies CASTDRGTYGYTF.

The chain recombines TRBV20-1 with TRBJ2-5; D unresolved. The germline V and J ends were trimmed by 1 base and 0 bases, with 12 bases remaining between them. Germline V gene lookup returns CDR1 DFQATT and CDR2 SNEGSKA (reference sequence). CDR3 length: 15 amino acids. CDR3 DNA sequence: TGCAGTGCTAGAGTGTCAGTTGGGGACCAAGAGACCCAGTACTTC. Protein: CSARVSVGDQETQYF.

This clonotype came up many times. This chain uses TRBV20-1 with TRBJ2-5; D unresolved. The germline CDR1 and CDR2 sequences are DFQATT and SNEGSKA (reference sequence). The V gene lost 4 bases and the J gene lost 1 base, with 16 bases spanning the gap. CDR3 length: 15 amino acids. The CDR3, as DNA: TGCAGTGCTACACGTCGGCAACAGCCCCAAGAGACCCAGTACTTC. Its translation is CSATRRQQPQETQYF.

The chain links TRBV5-8 to TRBJ1-1; 7 bases match TRBD1. The ends lost 3 bases at V and 5 bases at J; junction bases unmatched: 16. In germline, CDR1 is SGHTS, CDR2 YDEGEE. CDR3 size: 17 residues. CDR3 DNA: TGTGCCAGCAGCTCGGGGCCGAGACAGGGCGGGATAACTGAAGCTTTCTTT. This codes for CASSSGPRQGGITEAFF.

Ten or more counts support this clonotype. The V call is TRBV27, the J call TRBJ1-4; TRBD1 matches 9 bases. With 5 bases clipped from V and 8 bases from J, the junction kept 12 bases outside the gene matches. This CDR3 is 16 amino acids long. The germline V gene encodes CDR1 MNHEY and CDR2 SMNVEV (reference sequence). The CDR3 region is CASSPGQGPKGEKLFF. The DNA of the CDR3 is TGTGCCAGCAGTCCGGGACAGGGCCCCAAAGGGGAAAAACTGTTTTTT.

Turning to this clonotype: A single base separates this from a much larger clone, so it may be a read error. The V gene is TRBV14, the J gene TRBJ2-1; 8 bases map to TRBD2. The germline gives CDR1 SGHDN, CDR2 FVKESK. The CDR3 is 15 residues long. This CDR3 is CASSRREAPYNEQLF. The CDR3 DNA follows: TGTGCCAGCAGCCGGCGGGAGGCACCTTACAATGAGCAGCTCTTC.

In its sample, this clonotype was seen many times. This sequence joins TRBV28 and TRBJ1-2; D gene unclear. The CDR3 spans 14 residues. Looked up from germline, CDR1 is MDHEN and CDR2 is SYDVKM. Trimming left V 6 bases short and J 7 bases short, with 18 bases between. This CDR3 is CASRSGGSSPGYTF. DNA for the CDR3: TGTGCCAGCAGATCAGGAGGCTCCTCTCCTGGCTACACCTTC.

This clonotype was seen ten or more times. The CDR3 coding sequence is TGTGCCAGCAGTTTATGGGACAGCTACTACGAGCAGTACTTC. Protein sequence: CASSLWDSYYEQYF. This sequence joins TRBV28 and TRBJ2-7; D may be TRBD1 (6 bases). CDR1 and CDR2 from the germline V gene are MDHEN and SYDVKM. Trimming left V 0 bases short and J 3 bases short, with 9 bases between. This CDR3 spans 14 amino acids.

This clonotype was observed many times. This chain uses TRBV24-1 with TRBJ2-1; D is possibly TRBD1 (6 bases). The CDR3 has 17 residues. Germline CDR1 KGHDR, CDR2 SFDVKD. The V end lost 0 bases, the J end lost 0 bases, and 11 bases lay between the germline ends. The CDR3 reads CATSDLPGQSSYNEQFF. CDR3 in DNA: TGTGCCACCAGTGATTTGCCTGGACAGAGCTCCTACAATGAGCAGTTCTTC.

This clonotype was detected many times. The chain carries TRBV20-1 and TRBJ2-7; TRBD1 might be the D (6 bases). The CDR3 spans 12 residues. The V gene's germline CDR1 is DFQATT and CDR2 SNEGSKA (reference sequence). V lost 5 bases, J lost 3 bases, and 11 bases lay in between. CDR3: CSAPDRNYEQYF. In DNA, the CDR3 is TGCAGTGCTCCAGACAGGAACTACGAGCAGTACTTC.

Concerning this clonotype: The DNA is omitted, as the CDR3 cannot be located on it reliably, and the CDR3 follows TCRdb's listing. The chain uses TRBV7-2 and TRBJ1-1. Germline V CDR1 and CDR2: SGHTA, FQGNSA. The CDR3 extends over 20 residues, inclusive of both ends. The CDR3 protein is CASSFYICSAEQVMDTEAFF.

The table lists this clonotype with a few counts. The chain joins TRBV14 to TRBJ1-1; no definite D call. Germline V lookup: CDR1 SGHDN, CDR2 FVKESK. This CDR3 is 13 amino acids long. The germline V and J ends were trimmed by 1 base and 4 bases, with 7 bases remaining between them. The CDR3 spells CASSQVGFTEAFF. The CDR3 bases are TGTGCCAGCAGCCAAGTCGGGTTCACTGAAGCTTTCTTT. Full variable domain (missing parts from reference TRBV14 and TRBJ1-1): EAGVTQFPSHSVIEKGQTVTLRCDPISGHDNLYWYRRVMGKEIKFLLHFVKESKQDESGMPNNRFLAERTGGTYSTLKVQPAELEDSGVYFCASSQVGFTEAFFGQGTRLTVV.

The chain links TRBV20-1 to TRBJ2-1, with a tentative D call TRBD2 (5 bases). V lost 3 bases, J lost 1 base, and 10 bases lay in between. The germline gives CDR1 DFQATT, CDR2 SNEGSKA (reference sequence). This CDR3 has 14 amino acids. Written as DNA, the CDR3 is TGCAGTGCTAGGGGTCGGGGATCCTACAATGAGCAGTTCTTC. Translation: CSARGRGSYNEQFF.

This clonotype was detected many times. The rearrangement uses TRBV6-1 and TRBJ2-1; 11 bases fit TRBD2. CDR3 size: 16 residues. Trimming took 7 bases from V and 7 from J; bases not matched to a gene: 12. Per germline, CDR1 MNHNS and CDR2 SASEGT. The CDR3 DNA reads TGTGCCAGCACCATATCACTAGCGGGAGTTACGAATGAGCAGTTCTTC. Translating it yields CASTISLAGVTNEQFF.

The J gene is TRBJ1-1, the V gene TRBV7-9; D remains unclear. CDR1 and CDR2 (germline): SEHNR, FQNEAQ (reference sequence). With 6 bases removed from V and 6 bases from J, the gap between germline ends came to 17 bases. The CDR3 sequence is 14 residues long. CDR3 bases: TGTGCCAGCAGGTCCGGCGGCGTCGACGCTGAAGCTTTCTTT. The encoded protein is CASRSGGVDAEAFF.

This clonotype was seen at least ten times. The CDR3 coding sequence is TGTGCCAGCAGTCCGCCTAGCGCCCGAGCGGGGCTTAATGAGCAGTTCTTC. Its protein product is CASSPPSARAGLNEQFF. This rearrangement joins TRBV28 to TRBJ2-1; 7 bases align to TRBD2. Germline trimming cut 5 bases from V and 7 bases from J; bases unmatched to any gene: 17. In germline, CDR1 is MDHEN, CDR2 SYDVKM. There are 17 residues in the CDR3.

The table lists this clonotype with many counts. The gene calls are TRBV29-1 and TRBJ2-5; TRBD1 matches 7 bases. The CDR3 is 13 amino acids. Germline CDR1 reads SQVTM; CDR2 reads ANQGSEA. After removal of 6 bases from V and 5 bases from J, the junction contained 9 bases not matched to a gene. This CDR3 reads CSVGQVDSETQYF. The CDR3 DNA reads TGCAGCGTAGGACAGGTGGACTCTGAGACCCAGTACTTC.

There are many counts of this clonotype. The chain employs TRBV28 and TRBJ1-6; the D gene is possibly TRBD1 (5 bases). CDR3 length equals 16 residues. Deletions cut 5 bases from V and 6 bases from J, with 17 bases between. Germline lookup yields CDR1 MDHEN and CDR2 SYDVKM. The CDR3 DNA sequence: TGTGCCAGCAGTAACCCCGGGAAGGGACCTAATTCACCCCTCCACTTT. Translating gives CASSNPGKGPNSPLHF.